One and the same sample provided the 14 T cell receptor beta chains below, sequenced in a study of blood T cell repertoires in COVID-19. Here immunoSEQ multiplex PCR was the method, and the copy in TCRdb shows in-frame clones only, minus some. The data show 540,000 or so clones, roughly 91% seen once. Input material: peripheral blood. Source of these receptors: a woman between 45 and 65 years old with COVID-19, enrolled during active disease.

The CDR3 sequence: CATSRGGTGLSAGYTF. CDR3 nucleotide sequence: TGTGCCACCAGCAGAGGGGGGACAGGGCTTTCTGCTGGCTACACCTTC. The chain recombines TRBV15 with TRBJ1-2; 9 bases match TRBD1. J was trimmed by 7 bases and V by 1 base; bases with no gene match: 10. This CDR3 has 16 residues. The germline gives CDR1 LNHNV, CDR2 YYDKDF (reference sequence).

A note on this clone: Other DNA sequences in this specimen translate into the identical CDR3. The chain carries TRBV6-5 and TRBJ1-1; 9 bases map to TRBD1. With 6 bases clipped from V and 5 bases from J, the junction kept 1 base outside the gene matches. CDR3 size: 12 residues. CDR1 MNHEY and CDR2 SVGAGI come from the germline V gene. The CDR3 DNA reads as TGTGCCAGCAGGGGGACAGGGACTGAAGCTTTCTTT. Its translation: CASRGTGTEAFF.

The V and J genes are TRBV7-2 and TRBJ2-2; TRBD1 agrees at 8 bases. CDR1 and CDR2 from the germline V gene are SGHTA and FQGNSA. With V trimmed by 4 bases and J by 8 bases, 12 bases remained unmatched. The CDR3 length is 16 residues. This CDR3 is CASSSPGGAGRGELFF. In DNA, the CDR3 is TGTGCCAGCAGCTCCCCAGGGGGCGCGGGGAGGGGGGAGCTGTTTTTT.

This chain links TRBV25-1 with TRBJ1-5; D perhaps matches TRBD1 (6 bases). The CDR3 runs 13 residues. Deletions cut 8 bases from V and 6 bases from J, with 14 bases between. The germline V gene has CDR1 MGHDK and CDR2 SYGVNS. Here the CDR3 reads CASGTGCGQPQHF. The CDR3 coding sequence is TGTGCCAGCGGAACAGGGTGCGGTCAGCCCCAGCATTTT.

This clone was detected only a few times. The chain recombines TRBV3-1 (or the pseudogene TRBV3-2) with TRBJ1-1, with no clear D. In germline, CDR1 is LGHDT, CDR2 YNNKEL (reference sequence). The CDR3 loop spans 11 amino acids. Deletions cut 3 bases from V and 7 bases from J, with 6 bases between. CDR3 sequence: CASSQGGEAFF. The DNA of the CDR3 is TGTGCCAGCAGCCAGGGAGGTGAAGCTTTCTTT.

Details on this clone: This CDR3 is also generated by other DNA sequences in the sample. The chain has TRBV5-1 and TRBJ1-1; D not certain. The CDR3 totals 13 residues. V was trimmed by 4 bases and J by 0 bases, leaving 7 bases between them. Per germline, CDR1 SGHRS and CDR2 YFSETQ. The CDR3 protein is CASSLRLNTEAFF. In DNA form, the CDR3 reads TGCGCCAGCAGCCTGAGGCTGAACACTGAAGCTTTCTTT.

The CDR3 DNA sequence: TGTGCCGGCGGGACTTCACGGGATACGCAGTATTTT. Translation: CAGGTSRDTQYF. The genes are TRBV7-9 and TRBJ2-3; possible D gene TRBD2, 6 bases. V dropped 11 bases and J dropped 6 bases, with 15 bases sitting between them. Germline V CDR1 and CDR2: SEHNR, FQNEAQ (reference sequence). This CDR3 region has 12 residues.

The CDR3 region has the DNA TGTGCCACCAGTGATTCGTGGGGGGGCGGCCCTACGCAGTATTTT. This gives the protein CATSDSWGGGPTQYF. This sequence joins TRBV24-1 and TRBJ2-3; possible D gene TRBD2, 7 bases. Germline V CDR1 and CDR2: KGHDR, SFDVKD. The CDR3 covers 15 residues. The V end lost 2 bases, the J end lost 8 bases, and 16 bases lay between the germline ends.

V usage is TRBV9 and J usage is TRBJ2-2, with TRBD1 identical over 11 bases. CDR3 length equals 16 residues. Germline-derived CDR1 and CDR2 are SGDLS and YYNGEE. Trimming removed 3 bases from V and 5 bases from J; junction bases left unmatched: 6. The DNA of the CDR3 is TGTGCCAGCAGCGGGCCGGGACAGGGGGGTACCGGGGAGCTGTTTTTT. Translated, it gives CASSGPGQGGTGELFF. Looking up the rest from reference TRBV9 and TRBJ2-2 gives the full variable domain: DSGVTQTPKHLITATGQRVTLRCSPRSGDLSVYWYQQSLDQGLQFLIQYYNGEERAKGNILERFSAQQFPDLHSELNLSSLELGDSALYFCASSGPGQGGTGELFFGEGSRLTVL.

The CDR3 is CASRLAEQSPYGYTF. The CDR3 region has the DNA TGTGCAAGTCGCTTAGCGGAACAGTCCCCCTATGGCTACACCTTC. The rearrangement links TRBV12-2 to TRBJ1-2; the table assigns TRBD1, which was not confirmed against the DNA. TRBV12-2 is tagged as a pseudogene. The CDR3 sequence is 15 residues long.

The genes are TRBV5-1 and TRBJ2-7, with D uncertain. The CDR3 has 17 residues. CDR1 is SGHRS and CDR2 is YFSETQ in the germline V gene. Trimming took 1 base from V and 5 from J, leaving 22 bases between them. The CDR3 coding sequence is TGCGCCAGCAGCTTGTATACGGGTGACTTATTAGACCACGAGCAGTACTTC. This gives the protein CASSLYTGDLLDHEQYF.

The V gene is TRBV7-3, the J gene TRBJ2-3; 8 positions match TRBD1. Germline loops: CDR1 SGHTA, CDR2 FQGTGA. With 6 bases clipped from V and 4 bases from J, the junction kept 3 bases outside the gene matches. This CDR3 region has 13 residues. CDR3: CASRLQGADTQYF. The CDR3 DNA is TGTGCCAGCAGACTACAGGGGGCAGATACGCAGTATTTT.

The chain joins TRBV5-5 to TRBJ1-2; 8 nucleotides match TRBD1. J gave up 0 bases and V 4 bases, and 5 bases lay outside the gene matches. CDR3 length: 15 residues. Germline-derived CDR1 and CDR2 are SGHKS and YYEKEE (reference sequence). The DNA for the CDR3 is TGTGCCAGCAGCGGAGGACAGGGAGCTAACTATGGCTACACCTTC. This translates into CASSGGQGANYGYTF.

The V gene is TRBV5-6, the J gene TRBJ2-3, with 12 nucleotides matching TRBD2. The junction had 12 bases not matched to a gene; V was cut back by 0 bases and J by 4 bases. CDR1 and CDR2 (germline): SGHDT, YYEEEE. The CDR3 covers 19 residues. The CDR3, as DNA: TGTGCCAGCAGCTTGGAGGCTAGCGGGGGGGCAAGGGGTCCAGATACGCAGTATTTT. Its translation: CASSLEASGGARGPDTQYF. Combining the CDR3 with reference TRBV5-6 and TRBJ2-3 gives the whole variable domain DAGVTQSPTHLIKTRGQQVTLRCSPKSGHDTVSWYQQALGQGPQFIFQYYEEEERQRGNFPDRFSGHQFPNYSSELNVNALLLGDSALYLCASSLEASGGARGPDTQYFGPGTRLTVL.